Below are 13 T cell receptor beta chains sequenced from a single sample in a study of regulatory T cells in long-lasting Graves disease. Time point noted: newly diagnosed GD, antithyroid drugs for less than 3 months. The TCR library was made from RNA that had been extracted from PBMCs in TRIzol. CDR3-region Arm-PCR and iRepertoire HTBI primers produced the TCR beta libraries. From the multiplex PCR reads, TCRdb called clonotypes with MiXCR, one entry per CDR3 protein. The sample carries fewer than 350,000 distinct CDR3 sequences, 18% recorded once. The starting material was peripheral blood mononuclear cells (PBMCs), obtained at new diagnosis, from a patient treated with antithyroid drugs. The origin of the receptors is a female donor with Graves disease.

This clonotype was found many times. The chain joins TRBV11-2 to TRBJ2-2, with 11 positions matching TRBD1. Germline V gives CDR1 SGHAT, CDR2 FQNNGV. The CDR3 loop spans 16 amino acids. V trimming: 3 bases; J trimming: 7 bases; junction bases outside the gene matches: 7. The CDR3 DNA reads as TGTGCCAGCAGCTTGGGACAGGGGGGATTTGGCGGGGAGCTGTTTTTT. The encoded protein is CASSLGQGGFGGELFF. Filled out from reference TRBV11-2 and TRBJ2-2, the complete variable domain reads EAGVAQSPRYKIIEKRQSVAFWCNPISGHATLYWYQQILGQGPKLLIQFQNNGVVDDSQLPKDRFSAERLKGVDSTLKIQPAKLEDSAVYLCASSLGQGGFGGELFFGEGSRLTVL.

The table lists this clonotype with many counts. This chain uses TRBV30 with TRBJ2-3; D may be TRBD2 (5 bases). There are 14 residues in the CDR3. V lost 1 base and J lost 1, with 9 bases in between. Germline V gene data show CDR1 as GTSNPN and CDR2 as SVGIG (reference sequence). DNA for the CDR3: TGTGCCTGGAGTGCCTCAGCGGGCACAGATACGCAGTATTTT. It specifies CAWSASAGTDTQYF.

The J gene is TRBJ2-4, the V gene TRBV6-5, with 7 bases fitting TRBD2. The J segment lost 8 bases and the V segment lost 2 bases, leaving 9 bases of the junction unmatched. This CDR3 is 15 amino acids long. CDR1 and CDR2 from the germline V gene are MNHEY and SVGAGI. CDR3 amino acids: CASSYGEGRADIQYF. In DNA, the CDR3 is TGTGCCAGCAGTTACGGGGAGGGGCGCGCGGACATTCAGTACTTC.

In this sample, this clonotype turned up a few times. This chain uses TRBV10-2 with TRBJ2-7; D might be TRBD1 or TRBD2, each matching 5 bases. This CDR3 contains 14 residues. V lost 0 bases and J 3 bases, leaving 9 bases between the germline ends. Per the germline V gene, CDR1 is WSHSY and CDR2 is SAAADI. This chain's CDR3 is CASSESGAGYEQYF. CDR3 bases: TGCGCCAGCAGTGAGTCCGGGGCGGGCTACGAGCAGTACTTC.

The sample holds many counts of this clonotype. The chain combines TRBV6-2 or TRBV6-3 with TRBJ2-7; 14 bases are shared with TRBD2. Losses at the gene ends were 5 bases for V and 3 bases for J; bases not matched to a gene: 3. Germline V gene lookup returns CDR1 MNHEY and CDR2 SVGEGT. The CDR3 spans 15 residues. The CDR3 DNA sequence: TGTGCCAGCAGTGAAGGGACTAGCGGGAGCTACGAGCAGTACTTC. It translates to CASSEGTSGSYEQYF.

This clonotype was recorded many times. The chain uses TRBV5-1 and TRBJ1-2; TRBD1 matches at 9 bases. CDR3 length equals 14 residues. The germline gives CDR1 SGHRS, CDR2 YFSETQ. J gave up 4 bases and V 3 bases, and 4 bases lay outside the gene matches. The chain's CDR3 is CASSSQGALYGYTF. The CDR3 bases are TGCGCCAGCAGCTCACAGGGGGCGCTCTATGGCTACACCTTC.

With respect to this clonotype: A single base separates this from a much larger clone, so it may be a read error. This sequence joins TRBV24-1 and TRBJ2-3; 9 bases agree with TRBD2. CDR3 length: 15 residues. Germline values: CDR1 KGHDR, CDR2 SFDVKD. CDR3 bases: TGTGCCACGCGAGCTCAGGGGACTAGCACAGGTACGCAGTATTTT. It codes for CATRAQGTSTGTQYF.

As concerns this clonotype: At one boundary the junction diverges from the germline segment, which might be a read error. The chain is built from TRBV11-2 and TRBJ2-1; D is ambiguous. This CDR3 is 17 amino acids long. Germline CDR1 and CDR2: SGHAT and FQNNGV. The CDR3 nucleotides read TGTGCCAGCAGTTTAAGCGACTCCTCCTACTCCCACAATGAGCAGTTCTTC. Encoded protein: CASSLSDSSYSHNEQFF.

CDR3 amino acids: CSARDRRKSSYNEQFF. CDR3 DNA sequence: TGCAGTGCTAGAGATAGGAGAAAGAGCTCCTACAATGAGCAGTTCTTC. This chain uses TRBV20-1 with TRBJ2-1; unclear D gene. Germline-derived CDR1 and CDR2 are DFQATT and SNEGSKA (reference sequence). Trimming took off 0 bases at V and 0 bases at J, with 12 bases between the two ends. The length of the CDR3 is 16 residues.

This clonotype appeared a few times. One base separates it from a far larger clone, so it is likely a read error. The J gene is TRBJ2-7, the V gene TRBV11-2, with D perhaps matching TRBD1 (6 bases). V was cut by 7 bases and J by 3 bases, with 16 bases left in between. The CDR3 runs to 14 residues. Looked up from germline, CDR1 is SGHAT and CDR2 is FQNNGV. The CDR3, as DNA: TGTGCCAGCAATTTAGGGACATCCAGCTACGAGCAGTACTTC. It specifies CASNLGTSSYEQYF.

Turning to this clonotype: Germline and junction disagree at one end, which may indicate a read error. This rearrangement joins TRBV5-1 to TRBJ2-7; TRBD2 matches at 9 bases. Germline loops: CDR1 SGHRS, CDR2 YFSETQ. The CDR3 has 15 residues. In DNA form, the CDR3 reads TGTGCCAGCAGCTTGGCGGGAGGGCCGGTATACGAGCAGTACTTC. Protein sequence: CASSLAGGPVYEQYF.

Ten or more counts support this clonotype. The J gene is TRBJ1-3, the V gene TRBV19, with a possible D match to TRBD1 (5 bases). Germline CDR1 LNHDA, CDR2 SQIVND (reference sequence). V shed 8 bases and J shed 0 bases, with 20 bases lying between them. This CDR3 comprises 17 residues. As DNA, the CDR3 is TGTGCCAGTGGGTCTCCGGGACGGCGGAACTCTGGAAACACCATATATTTT. Translation: CASGSPGRRNSGNTIYF.

The chain employs TRBV5-1 and TRBJ2-1; the D gene is possibly TRBD2 (6 bases). The CDR3 runs to 14 residues. V lost 1 base and J lost 4, with 9 bases in between. The germline CDR1 and CDR2 sequences are SGHRS and YFSETQ. The CDR3 spells CASSLHGSYNEQFF. CDR3 DNA sequence: TGCGCCAGCAGCTTGCACGGGAGTTACAATGAGCAGTTCTTC.